Described below is a single T cell receptor beta chain sequence and its context. Its cognate antigen has yet to be identified. Base quality data are lacking; no much larger clone is found one base away. V is clipped by 3 bases and J by 4 bases, and the sequence between their germline boundaries is 6 bases long. CDR1 and CDR2, per the germline V gene, are MDHEN and SYDVKM. There are 12 amino acids in the CDR3, from cysteine to phenylalanine inclusive. Only the CDR3 DNA stays, 36 bases, in frame from base 1. These data originate in a study of blood T cell repertoires in COVID-19 (dated by TCRdb to the early 2020s). Broadly, across the study: The collaborator samples originated in the United States, Italy and Spain and spanned the acute and convalescent phases of COVID-19. A freely available public database, intended as a resource for researchers studying the immune response to SARS-CoV-2, is where the repertoires were released. Nearly every sample came with metadata listing a de-identified subject ID, COVID-19 status, age in years and sex. Where available, HLA class I and class II types were obtained from metadata supplied by the sample provider rather than from assay-based typing. The material from the prospective study consisted of cDNA or gDNA derived from T cells, B-cell-depleted T cells, or PBMCs. The samples were drawn from two sources: the first 160 participants of the ongoing ImmuneRACE study, and 1,000 to 1,500 subjects contributed by 6 global collaborators. Deeply sampled blood TCRbeta repertoires from subjects exposed to, actively infected with, or recovered from COVID-19 were included in the dataset. The research as a whole found: The amount of clinical and demographic metadata varied by source and participant and was provided uncurated.

TCRbeta CDR3 regions were amplified from genomic DNA using the immunoSEQ Assay, a bias-controlled multiplex PCR. On the authors' methods: Within the assay, amplification of reference gene primers was used to estimate how many nucleated cells each sample contained. Sequence reads were collapsed and filtered to measure the absolute abundance of every unique TCRbeta CDR3 rearrangement. Productive Simpson clonality was computed per sample as the square root of Simpson's diversity index over productive rearrangements. TCRdb obtained this table from immuneACCESS and retained in-frame rearrangements with V and J assigned. These tables miss some clones; where compared with another copy, unresolved V genes account for less than half of the shortfall, and the remainder is unexplained. Clonal size and the V and J genes are those of that table, whereas D and trimming came from the DNA. Within this sample are about 130,000 clones, with 85% of them counted one time only. The ten biggest clones cover 4.3% of the sample.

Each collaborating institution followed its own protocols to collect whole blood in K2EDTA tubes. For TCRbeta analysis, collaborator samples were shipped as frozen whole blood, as isolated PBMCs, or as DNA extracted from either sample type. The clonotype was recovered from a human donor in a cohort sampled during active COVID-19. The rearranged segments are TRBV28 and TRBJ1-2; no D gene can be assigned with confidence. The sequencing sample was made of peripheral blood. The sequence in DNA is TGTGCCAGCAGTTTGCTGAGCTATGGCTACACCTTC. This is translated as CASSLLSYGYTF.